In its sample, the clone carrying this T cell receptor beta chain was seen once. The data stem from a study of cytomegalovirus exposure and HLA in healthy donors. Generated by immunoSEQ multiplex PCR, the TCRdb table keeps only in-frame clones and is missing some. The sample records 60,000 to 70,000 clones, 80% to 90% being singletons. The donors were part of the validation cohort, which consisted of over a hundred subjects and was separate from the first cohort of 670 or so subjects. The V and J ends lost 4 bases and 7 bases, in that order; junction bases with no gene match: 6. The CDR3 covers 15 residues. In germline, CDR1 is LGHNA, CDR2 YNFKEQ.

The sample was PBMCs. The receptor was derived from a woman aged 18-29 years in good health and CMV-seronegative. The J gene is TRBJ2-2, the V gene TRBV4-2, with TRBD1 identical over 10 bases. Here the CDR3 reads CASSRGQGSHGELFF. In DNA form, the CDR3 reads TGTGCCAGCAGCCGGGGACAGGGGTCCCACGGGGAGCTGTTTTTT.